The 9 T cell receptor beta chains below come from one sample, sequenced in a study of T-cell reconstitution after alpha-beta-depleted transplantation in children listed by TCRdb under 2016. Sample treatment or condition, as interpreted from the label and publication: allogeneic hematopoietic cell transplantation with graft depleted of TCRalphabeta T cells and CD19 B cells. Library preparation used PCR. Data came from an Illumina HiSeq 2500. TCR library preparation used molecular barcoding, with unique molecular identifiers applied to normalize quantification of the TCRbeta repertoire. The public sequencing data were trimmed at Q25 with fastp and processed into clonotypes with MiXCR by TCRdb, which kept only in-frame beta chains. CDR3 protein sequences are deduplicated, and each keeps its most common genes and DNA. This sample is represented by 480,000 or so distinct CDR3 sequences; 8% to 11% of them were singletons. The ten largest clonotypes hold just over 2% of the sample.

The specimen was PBMCs, collected before TCRalphabeta/CD19-depleted stem cell transplant. The receptors were gathered from a child younger than 10 with inherited bone marrow failure, due to receive a stem cell transplant.

This clonotype showed up many times. The chain joins TRBV6-2 or TRBV6-3 to TRBJ2-1, with 7 bases that match TRBD2. J gave up 0 bases and V 6 bases, and 5 bases lay outside the gene matches. The germline gives CDR1 MNHEY, CDR2 SVGEGT. The CDR3 is 15 residues long. The chain's CDR3 is CASSGAGDSYNEQFF. CDR3 in DNA: TGTGCCAGCAGCGGGGCGGGAGACTCCTACAATGAGCAGTTCTTC.

This clonotype has at least ten counts. V gene TRBV4-3 combines with J gene TRBJ2-7, with 9 bases lining up with TRBD1. The CDR3 spans 14 residues. Trimming at V came to 3 bases and at J to 4 bases, leaving 4 bases not matched to a gene. Germline lookup yields CDR1 LGHNA and CDR2 YSLEER. Written as DNA, the CDR3 is TGCGCCAGCAGCCAGGACAGGGGACCATACGAGCAGTACTTC. Translation gives CASSQDRGPYEQYF.

Note on this clonotype: A much larger clone lies one base from this, so it may be a read error. The chain joins TRBV7-9 to TRBJ2-7, with D possibly being TRBD1 (5 bases). CDR1 and CDR2 (germline): SEHNR, FQNEAQ (reference sequence). This CDR3 spans 15 amino acids. This CDR3 reads CASSKRRDGSYEQSF. CDR3 bases: TGTGCCAGCAGCAAACGCAGGGATGGATCCTACGAGCAGTCCTTC. Using reference TRBV7-9 and TRBJ2-7 for the parts outside the CDR3, the full variable domain is DTGVSQNPRHKITKRGQNVTFRCDPISEHNRLYWYRQTLGQGPEFLTYFQNEAQLEKSRLLSDRFSAERPKGSFSTLEIQRTEQGDSAMYLCASSKRRDGSYEQSFGPGTRLTVT.

The rearrangement uses TRBV3-1 and TRBJ1-2; D ambiguous. The V gene lost 10 bases and the J gene lost 0 bases, with 12 bases spanning the gap. The CDR3 has 13 residues. In germline, CDR1 is LGHDT, CDR2 YNNKEL (reference sequence). The CDR3 DNA sequence: TGTGCCACCCTTGGGTCTTCTAACTATGGCTACACCTTC. This translates into CATLGSSNYGYTF.

J is TRBJ2-1 and V is TRBV12-2. TRBV12-2 is flagged as a pseudogene. The CDR3 has 15 amino acids. The CDR3 region is CASRLSDSSYNEQFF. CDR3 nucleotide sequence: TGTGCAAGTCGCTTAAGCGACAGCTCCTACAATGAGCAGTTCTTC.

This clonotype was seen at least ten times. The V call is TRBV7-9, the J call TRBJ2-2; D is unresolved. V was cut by 5 bases and J by 6 bases, with 7 bases left in between. CDR3 size: 12 residues. Germline V gives CDR1 SEHNR, CDR2 FQNEAQ (reference sequence). This CDR3 reads CASSPISGELFF. DNA for the CDR3: TGTGCCAGCAGCCCTATCTCCGGGGAGCTGTTTTTT.

This clonotype was recorded many times. J is TRBJ2-1 and V is TRBV2; the match to TRBD2 covers 7 bases. This CDR3 is 16 amino acids long. After removal of 6 bases from V and 0 bases from J, the junction contained 8 bases not matched to a gene. Germline CDR1 reads SNHLY; CDR2 reads FYNNEI. The CDR3 DNA sequence: TGTGCCAGCAGCTGGGGACTAACCAGCTCCTACAATGAGCAGTTCTTC. This gives the protein CASSWGLTSSYNEQFF.

This clonotype was seen at least ten times. The rearrangement uses TRBV4-3 and TRBJ2-4; D might be TRBD2 (6 bases). Deletions cut 0 bases from V and 4 bases from J, with 13 bases between. The CDR3 has 16 amino acids. CDR1 is LGHNA, CDR2 YSLEER, per germline. CDR3 region: CASSQDVGGVKNIQYF. CDR3 DNA sequence: TGCGCCAGCAGCCAAGACGTCGGGGGTGTTAAAAACATTCAGTACTTC.

The CDR3 is CASSPSLLAGQETQYF. In DNA form, the CDR3 reads TGCGCCAGCAGCCCTTCCTTACTAGCGGGTCAAGAGACCCAGTACTTC. The chain couples TRBV4-3 to TRBJ2-5; 9 bases match TRBD2. The V segment lost 4 bases and the J segment 2 bases; nucleotides outside the gene matches: 8. Germline V lookup: CDR1 LGHNA, CDR2 YSLEER. The length of the CDR3 is 16 residues.